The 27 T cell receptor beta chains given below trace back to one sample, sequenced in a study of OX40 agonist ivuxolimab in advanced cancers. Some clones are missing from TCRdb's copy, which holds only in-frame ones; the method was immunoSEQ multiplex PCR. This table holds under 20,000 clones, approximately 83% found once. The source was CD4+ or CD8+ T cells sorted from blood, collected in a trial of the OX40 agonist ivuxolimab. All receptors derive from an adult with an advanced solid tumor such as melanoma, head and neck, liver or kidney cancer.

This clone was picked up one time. In DNA form, the CDR3 reads TGTGCCTGGAGGGCCTCGTGGCAAACCTCTGGAAACACCATATATTTT. Amino acids: CAWRASWQTSGNTIYF. The gene calls are TRBV30 and TRBJ1-3; D is unresolved. Germline V gives CDR1 GTSNPN, CDR2 SVGIG (reference sequence). The germline V and J ends were trimmed by 3 bases and 0 bases, with 15 bases remaining between them. CDR3 length: 16 residues.

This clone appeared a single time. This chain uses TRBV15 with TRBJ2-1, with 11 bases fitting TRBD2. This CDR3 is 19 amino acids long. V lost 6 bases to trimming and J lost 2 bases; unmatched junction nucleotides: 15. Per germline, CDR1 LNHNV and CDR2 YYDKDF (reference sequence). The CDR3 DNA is TGTGCCACCAGGGCCGGGACGGCGACTAGCGGGACGACCTACAATGAGCAGTTCTTC. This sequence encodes CATRAGTATSGTTYNEQFF. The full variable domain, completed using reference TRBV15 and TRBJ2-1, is DAMVIQNPRYQVTQFGKPVTLSCSQTLNHNVMYWYQQKSSQAPKLLFHYYDKDFNNEADTPDNFQSRRPNTSFCFLDIRSPGLGDTAMYLCATRAGTATSGTTYNEQFFGPGTRLTVL.

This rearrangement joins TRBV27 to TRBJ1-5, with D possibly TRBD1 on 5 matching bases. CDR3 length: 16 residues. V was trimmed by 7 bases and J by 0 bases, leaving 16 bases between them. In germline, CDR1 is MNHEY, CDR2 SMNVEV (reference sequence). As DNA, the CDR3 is TGTGCCAGCAAATCAATAGGGGCAGATAGCAATCAGCCCCAGCATTTT. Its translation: CASKSIGADSNQPQHF.

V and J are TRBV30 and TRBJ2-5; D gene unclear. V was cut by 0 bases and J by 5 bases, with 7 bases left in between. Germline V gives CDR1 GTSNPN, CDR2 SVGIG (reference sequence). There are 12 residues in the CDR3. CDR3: CAWSVLKETQYF. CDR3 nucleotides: TGTGCCTGGAGTGTACTGAAGGAGACCCAGTACTTC.

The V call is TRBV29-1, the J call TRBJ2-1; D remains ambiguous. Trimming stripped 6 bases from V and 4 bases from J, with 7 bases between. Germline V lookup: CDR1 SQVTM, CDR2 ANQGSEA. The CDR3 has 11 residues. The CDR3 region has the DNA TGCAGCGTGTTCAATTACAATGAGCAGTTCTTC. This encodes CSVFNYNEQFF.

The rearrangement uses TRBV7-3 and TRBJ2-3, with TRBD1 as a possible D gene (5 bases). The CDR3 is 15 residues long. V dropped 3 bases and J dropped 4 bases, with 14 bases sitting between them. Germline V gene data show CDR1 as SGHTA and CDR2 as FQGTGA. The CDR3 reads CASSLRQGSSDTQYF. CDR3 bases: TGTGCCAGCAGCTTGAGGCAGGGTTCCTCAGATACGCAGTATTTT.

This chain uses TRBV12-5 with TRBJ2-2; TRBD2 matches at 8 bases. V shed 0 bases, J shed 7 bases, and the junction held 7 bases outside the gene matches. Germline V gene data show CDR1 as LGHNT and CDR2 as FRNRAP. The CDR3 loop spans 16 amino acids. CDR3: CASGLVLGLAGGELFF. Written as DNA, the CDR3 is TGTGCTAGTGGTTTGGTACTCGGGCTAGCGGGCGGGGAGCTGTTTTTT.

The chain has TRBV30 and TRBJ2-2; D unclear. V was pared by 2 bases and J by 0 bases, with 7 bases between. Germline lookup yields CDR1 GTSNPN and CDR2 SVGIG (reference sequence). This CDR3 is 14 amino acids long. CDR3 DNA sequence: TGTGCCTGGAGTCTCGGGCCGAACACCGGGGAGCTGTTTTTT. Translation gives CAWSLGPNTGELFF.

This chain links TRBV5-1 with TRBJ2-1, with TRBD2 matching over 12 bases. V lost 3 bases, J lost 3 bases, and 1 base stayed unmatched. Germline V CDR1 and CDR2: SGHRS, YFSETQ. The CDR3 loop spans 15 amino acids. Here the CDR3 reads CASSSTSGSYNEQFF. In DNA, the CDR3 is TGCGCCAGCAGCTCGACTAGCGGGAGCTACAATGAGCAGTTCTTC.

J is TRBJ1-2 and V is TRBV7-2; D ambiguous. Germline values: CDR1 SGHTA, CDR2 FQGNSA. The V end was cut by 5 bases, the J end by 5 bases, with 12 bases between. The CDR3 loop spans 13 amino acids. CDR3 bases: TGTGCCAGCAGCCCCTCGAGGGAATATGGCTACACCTTC. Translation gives CASSPSREYGYTF.

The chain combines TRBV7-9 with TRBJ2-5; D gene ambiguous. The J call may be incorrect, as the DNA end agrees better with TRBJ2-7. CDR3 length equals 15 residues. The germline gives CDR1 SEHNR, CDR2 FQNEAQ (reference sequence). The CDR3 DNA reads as TGTGCCAGCAGCTTATCGCATAGAAGAGGTTACGAGCAGTACTTC. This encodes CASSLSHRRGYEQYF.

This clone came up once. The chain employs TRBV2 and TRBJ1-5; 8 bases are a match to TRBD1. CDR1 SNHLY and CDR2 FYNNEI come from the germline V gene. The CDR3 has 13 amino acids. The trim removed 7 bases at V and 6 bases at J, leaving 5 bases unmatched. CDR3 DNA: TGTGCCAGCACCGAGACAGGGGTTCAGCCCCAGCATTTT. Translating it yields CASTETGVQPQHF.

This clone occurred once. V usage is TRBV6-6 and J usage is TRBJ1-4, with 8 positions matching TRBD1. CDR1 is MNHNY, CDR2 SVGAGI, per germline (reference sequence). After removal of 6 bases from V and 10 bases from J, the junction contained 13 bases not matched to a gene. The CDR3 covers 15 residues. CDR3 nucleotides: TGTGCCAGCAGATCTGGACAGGGTGGCGTTGGAAAACTGTTTTTT. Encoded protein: CASRSGQGGVGKLFF.

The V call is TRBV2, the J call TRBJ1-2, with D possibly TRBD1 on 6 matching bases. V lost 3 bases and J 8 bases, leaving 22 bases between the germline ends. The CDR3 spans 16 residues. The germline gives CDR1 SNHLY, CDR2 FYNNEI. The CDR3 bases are TGTGCCAGCAGTGATGTTTTAATATGGGGGCTTCAGGGCTACACCTTC. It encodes CASSDVLIWGLQGYTF. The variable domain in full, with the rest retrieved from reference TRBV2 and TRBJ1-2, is EPEVTQTPSHQVTQMGQEVILRCVPISNHLYFYWYRQILGQKVEFLVSFYNNEISEKSEIFDDQFSVERPDGSNFTLKIRSTKLEDSAMYFCASSDVLIWGLQGYTFGSGTRLTVV.

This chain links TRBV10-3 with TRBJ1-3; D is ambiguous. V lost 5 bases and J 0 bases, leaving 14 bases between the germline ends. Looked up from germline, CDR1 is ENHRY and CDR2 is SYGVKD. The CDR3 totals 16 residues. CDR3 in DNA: TGTGCCATCAGTTCCCCGGGGTCAAGCTCTGGAAACACCATATATTTT. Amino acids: CAISSPGSSSGNTIYF.

The CDR3 DNA follows: TGTGCCAGCAGTTTGTCCAACCCAACGTACGAGCAGTACTTC. It yields the protein CASSLSNPTYEQYF. This rearrangement joins TRBV28 to TRBJ2-7; D gene ambiguous. Germline lookup yields CDR1 MDHEN and CDR2 SYDVKM. The CDR3 totals 14 residues. Trimming left V 3 bases short and J 4 bases short, with 13 bases between.

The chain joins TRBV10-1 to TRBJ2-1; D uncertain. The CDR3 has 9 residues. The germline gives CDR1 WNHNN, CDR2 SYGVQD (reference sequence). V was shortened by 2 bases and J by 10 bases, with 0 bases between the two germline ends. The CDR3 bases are TGCGCCAGCAGTGAGGAGCAGTTCTTC. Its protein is CASSEEQFF.

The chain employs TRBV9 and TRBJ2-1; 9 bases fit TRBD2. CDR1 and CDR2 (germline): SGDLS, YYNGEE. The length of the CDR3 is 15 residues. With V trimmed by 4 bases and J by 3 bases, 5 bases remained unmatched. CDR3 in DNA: TGTGCCAGCAGCAAACTAGCGGGCGTCTACAATGAGCAGTTCTTC. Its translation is CASSKLAGVYNEQFF.

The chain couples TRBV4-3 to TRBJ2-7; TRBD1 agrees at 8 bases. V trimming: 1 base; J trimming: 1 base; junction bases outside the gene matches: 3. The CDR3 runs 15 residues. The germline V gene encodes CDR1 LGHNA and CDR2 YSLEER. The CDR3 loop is CASSQVQGASYEQYF. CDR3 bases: TGCGCCAGCAGCCAAGTTCAGGGGGCATCCTACGAGCAGTACTTC.

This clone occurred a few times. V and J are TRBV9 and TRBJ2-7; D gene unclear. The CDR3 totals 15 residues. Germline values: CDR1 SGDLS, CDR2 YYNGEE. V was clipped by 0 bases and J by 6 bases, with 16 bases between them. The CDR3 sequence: CASSVAGQSPAEQYF. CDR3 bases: TGTGCCAGCAGCGTAGCGGGTCAGAGTCCGGCCGAGCAGTACTTC.

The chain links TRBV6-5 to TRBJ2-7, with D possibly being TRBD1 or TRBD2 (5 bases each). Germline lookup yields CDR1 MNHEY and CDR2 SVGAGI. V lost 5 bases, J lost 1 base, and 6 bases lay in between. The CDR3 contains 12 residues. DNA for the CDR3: TGTGCCAGCAGTGGGGGATCCTACGAGCAGTACTTC. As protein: CASSGGSYEQYF.

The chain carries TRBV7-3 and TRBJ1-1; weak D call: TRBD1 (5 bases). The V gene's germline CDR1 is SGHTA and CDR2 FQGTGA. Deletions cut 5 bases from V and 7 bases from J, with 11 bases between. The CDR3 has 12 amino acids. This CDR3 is CASSTQGIEAFF. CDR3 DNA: TGTGCCAGCAGCACCCAGGGTATTGAAGCTTTCTTT.

The CDR3 loop is CASSPGQVGETQYF. The CDR3 DNA is TGTGCCAGCAGTCCGGGGCAGGTCGGGGAGACCCAGTACTTC. This sequence joins TRBV11-1 and TRBJ2-5; D may be TRBD1 or TRBD2 (5 bases each). Per germline, CDR1 SGHAT and CDR2 FQDESV (reference sequence). The CDR3 has 14 amino acids. Trimming took off 6 bases at V and 5 bases at J, with 16 bases between the two ends.

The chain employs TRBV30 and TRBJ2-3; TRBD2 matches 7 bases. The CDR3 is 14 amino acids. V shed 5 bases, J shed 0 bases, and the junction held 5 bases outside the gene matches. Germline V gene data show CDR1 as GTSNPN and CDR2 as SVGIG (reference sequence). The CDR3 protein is CAWGSGTSTDTQYF. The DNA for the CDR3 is TGTGCCTGGGGGAGCGGGACTAGCACAGATACGCAGTATTTT. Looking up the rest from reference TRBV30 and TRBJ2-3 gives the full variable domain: SQTIHQWPATLVQPVGSPLSLECTVEGTSNPNLYWYRQAAGRGLQLLFYSVGIGQISSEVPQNLSASRPQDRQFILSSKKLLLSDSGFYLCAWGSGTSTDTQYFGPGTRLTVL.

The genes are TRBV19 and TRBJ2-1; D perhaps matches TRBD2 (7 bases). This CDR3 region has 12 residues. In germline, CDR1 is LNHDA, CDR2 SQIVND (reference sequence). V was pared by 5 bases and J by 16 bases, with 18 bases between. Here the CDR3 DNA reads TGTGCCAGTAGTTACTCCCAGCGGGACACCTTCTTC. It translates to CASSYSQRDTFF.

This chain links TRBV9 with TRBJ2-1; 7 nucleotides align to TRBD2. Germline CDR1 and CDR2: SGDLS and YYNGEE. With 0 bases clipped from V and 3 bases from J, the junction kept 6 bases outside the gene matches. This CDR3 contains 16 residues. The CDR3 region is CASSVAGGSVYNEQFF. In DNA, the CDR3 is TGTGCCAGCAGCGTAGCCGGCGGGAGTGTCTACAATGAGCAGTTCTTC.

CDR3 amino acids: CASSGQGIGYTF. The CDR3 DNA follows: TGTGCCAGCAGCGGACAGGGAATAGGCTACACCTTC. The chain has TRBV7-9 and TRBJ1-2, with TRBD1 matching over 8 bases. CDR3 length equals 12 residues. The V and J ends lost 5 bases and 8 bases, in that order; junction bases with no gene match: 4. The V gene's germline CDR1 is SEHNR and CDR2 FQNEAQ (reference sequence). The full variable domain, completed using reference TRBV7-9 and TRBJ1-2, is DTGVSQNPRHKITKRGQNVTFRCDPISEHNRLYWYRQTLGQGPEFLTYFQNEAQLEKSRLLSDRFSAERPKGSFSTLEIQRTEQGDSAMYLCASSGQGIGYTFGSGTRLTVV.